This T cell receptor beta chain came from a study of T cells expressing NK-cell markers. Study information: It was sorted CD3+CD56+NKG2C+, CD3+CD56+NKG2C- and CD3+CD56-NKG2C+ T cells that supplied the TCR beta repertoires.

The CDR3 extends over 14 amino acids. CDR1 is SEHNR, CDR2 FQNEAQ, per germline (reference sequence). The cDNA for TCR beta came from 5'RACE template switching with UMIs. TCRdb re-called the 5' RACE reads, yielding one record per CDR3 amino acid sequence without DNA. There are about 550,000 distinct CDR3 sequences in the sample, with about 3.6% held by the top ten. This chain joins TRBV7-9 and TRBJ1-1; TCRdb names TRBD1, which stays unverified in the absence of DNA. The sample comprised blood T cells: a sorted CD56 or NKG2C T cell subset, CD4+ or CD8+ T cells, or bulk PBMC T cells (not recorded which). The sequence came from a man aged 18 to 35 in good health. The CDR3 sequence is CASSLSHAGPEAFF.